The 2 T cell receptor beta chains given below trace back to one sample, sequenced in a study of T-cell reconstitution after alpha-beta-depleted transplantation in children. A TCRbeta library incorporating unique molecular identifiers was prepared. Each CDR3 protein gets one entry after TCRdb re-called the PCR reads with MiXCR. The sample records 250,000 to 400,000 distinct CDR3 sequences, approximately 20% being singletons. This specimen was PBMCs, mostly from graft donor cells, taken 180 days after TCRalphabeta/CD19-depleted stem cell transplant. These receptors all stem from a male patient younger than 18 who had a stem cell transplant for acute lymphoblastic leukemia, so the T cells may come from the graft donor.

There are a few counts of this clonotype. The rearrangement uses TRBV20-1 and TRBJ2-5; D is possibly TRBD2 (6 bases). The V gene lost 2 bases and the J gene lost 4 bases, with 14 bases spanning the gap. Germline V lookup: CDR1 DFQATT, CDR2 SNEGSKA (reference sequence). The CDR3 runs to 14 residues. The DNA for the CDR3 is TGCAGTGCTAGATCGCCAGCCGGGAGAGAGACCCAGTACTTC. Its translation: CSARSPAGRETQYF.

The rearrangement uses TRBV6-2 or TRBV6-3 and TRBJ2-7; the D gene could be TRBD1 or TRBD2 (5 bases each). V lost 0 bases, J lost 3 bases, and 9 bases lay in between. The CDR3 extends over 14 amino acids. Germline V lookup: CDR1 MNHEY, CDR2 SVGEGT. The CDR3 DNA sequence: TGTGCCAGCAGTTACTCAGGGGACGGCTACGAGCAGTACTTC. Its translation: CASSYSGDGYEQYF.